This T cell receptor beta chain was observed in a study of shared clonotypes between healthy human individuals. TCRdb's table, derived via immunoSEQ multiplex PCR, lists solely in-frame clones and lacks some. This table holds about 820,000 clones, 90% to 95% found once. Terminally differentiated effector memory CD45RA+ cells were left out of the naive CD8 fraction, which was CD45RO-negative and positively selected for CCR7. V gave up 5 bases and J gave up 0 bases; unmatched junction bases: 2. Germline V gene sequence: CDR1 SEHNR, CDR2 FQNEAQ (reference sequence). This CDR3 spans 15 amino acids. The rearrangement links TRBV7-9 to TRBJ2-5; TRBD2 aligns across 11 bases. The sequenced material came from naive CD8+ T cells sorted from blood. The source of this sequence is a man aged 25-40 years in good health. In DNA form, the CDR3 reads TGTGCCAGCAGCACACTAGCGGGAGACCAAGAGACCCAGTACTTC. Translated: CASSTLAGDQETQYF.